Listed here are 15 T cell receptor beta chains from one sample, sequenced in a study of identical twins. In TCRdb, the 5' RACE reads were re-called with MiXCR into one record per CDR3 protein. The repertoire holds around 570,000 distinct CDR3 sequences, with 9% to 10% as singletons. This sample was also put to use in a study of yellow fever vaccine responses in identical twins.

Sample: PBMCs. These receptors originate from a woman aged 18-29 years in good health.

The chain employs TRBV30 and TRBJ2-1; 9 bases match TRBD1. From germline, CDR1 is GTSNPN and CDR2 SVGIG (reference sequence). Unmatched junction bases numbered 8, after V lost 6 bases and J lost 8 bases. The CDR3 has 13 residues. As DNA, the CDR3 is TGTGCCTGTACGGGACAGGGAGTGGATGAGCAGTTCTTC. This sequence encodes CACTGQGVDEQFF.

This clonotype showed up just a few times. This chain links TRBV18 with TRBJ2-7; D remains unclear. The ends were cut back, 2 bases at V and 6 bases at J, with 11 bases in the middle. CDR1 is KGHSH and CDR2 is LQKENI in the germline V gene. This CDR3 contains 13 residues. CDR3 sequence (DNA): TGTGCCAGCTCACCAATAAAGGGTGGCGAGCAGTACTTC. Residues: CASSPIKGGEQYF.

Many counts were recorded for this clonotype. The chain links TRBV6-5 to TRBJ1-2, with a possible D match to TRBD1 (5 bases). The V gene lost 0 bases and the J gene lost 4 bases, with 12 bases spanning the gap. There are 15 residues in the CDR3. Germline V gene sequence: CDR1 MNHEY, CDR2 SVGAGI. The CDR3 DNA is TGTGCCAGCAGTTACTCTATAGGCGGGACCTATGGCTACACCTTC. Its translation is CASSYSIGGTYGYTF.

The J gene is TRBJ2-5, the V gene TRBV7-2; no clear D. Germline V gene lookup returns CDR1 SGHTA and CDR2 FQGNSA. Trimming removed 4 bases at V and 7 bases at J, with 22 bases between. CDR3 length: 16 residues. The CDR3 bases are TGTGCCAGCAGCTCCTCCGGCAGGTCCGGTCCAGGGACCCAGTACTTC. It codes for CASSSSGRSGPGTQYF.

This clonotype was recorded at least ten times. This chain links TRBV7-2 with TRBJ1-1; D is uncertain. V lost 3 bases and J lost 1, with 9 bases in between. CDR1 SGHTA and CDR2 FQGNSA come from the germline V gene. CDR3 length: 14 amino acids. CDR3 amino acids: CASSFRAPNTEAFF. In DNA, the CDR3 is TGTGCCAGCAGCTTTCGAGCACCGAACACTGAAGCTTTCTTT.

This clonotype turned up a few times. V is TRBV6-1 and J is TRBJ2-7; either TRBD1 or TRBD2 may supply D (5 bases each). The V gene lost 7 bases and the J gene lost 0 bases, with 13 bases spanning the gap. The CDR3 has 14 amino acids. Germline V gene data show CDR1 as MNHNS and CDR2 as SASEGT. The CDR3 spells CASNLGTDSYEQYF. DNA for the CDR3: TGTGCCAGCAACTTAGGGACGGACTCCTACGAGCAGTACTTC.

The genes are TRBV4-3 and TRBJ2-7, with 9 bases lining up with TRBD1. Germline-derived CDR1 and CDR2 are LGHNA and YSLEER. With 8 bases clipped from V and 6 bases from J, the junction kept 14 bases outside the gene matches. This CDR3 region has 15 residues. In nucleotides, the CDR3 is TGCGCCAGCCGCACCCTGGGACAGGGTGGCTCCGAGCAGTACTTC. Residues: CASRTLGQGGSEQYF.

This clonotype was observed a handful of times. The CDR3 loop reads CASSDPAGIQETQYF. Written as DNA, the CDR3 is TGCGCCAGCAGTGATCCAGCGGGTATCCAAGAGACCCAGTACTTC. The chain employs TRBV10-2 and TRBJ2-5, with TRBD2 as a possible D gene (6 bases). This CDR3 region has 15 residues. Deletions cut 3 bases from V and 1 base from J, with 12 bases between. Germline CDR1 reads WSHSY; CDR2 reads SAAADI.

The genes are TRBV7-3 and TRBJ2-3, with no clear D. CDR1 and CDR2 from the germline V gene are SGHTA and FQGTGA. Trimming removed 1 base from V and 2 bases from J, with 7 bases in between. CDR3 length: 14 residues. The CDR3 sequence: CASSLSVPTDTQYF. CDR3 sequence (DNA): TGTGCCAGCAGCTTAAGTGTCCCCACAGATACGCAGTATTTT.

This clonotype showed up just a few times. The gene calls are TRBV18 and TRBJ2-1; D unresolved. The CDR3 covers 14 residues. V dropped 5 bases and J dropped 6 bases, with 14 bases sitting between them. Germline loops: CDR1 KGHSH, CDR2 LQKENI. The CDR3 DNA reads TGTGCCAGCTCAACTGGGTTGGCTGCCAATGAGCAGTTCTTC. Protein sequence: CASSTGLAANEQFF.

The chain carries TRBV28 and TRBJ2-1, with D unresolved. Trimming took off 8 bases at V and 9 bases at J, with 11 bases between the two ends. CDR3 size: 11 residues. Germline-derived CDR1 and CDR2 are MDHEN and SYDVKM. CDR3 sequence: CASEARAEQFF. The CDR3 DNA reads TGTGCCAGCGAGGCCCGGGCTGAGCAGTTCTTC.

In this sample, this clonotype turned up many times. The gene calls are TRBV7-9 and TRBJ2-1; 13 bases fit TRBD2. V lost 5 bases and J lost 10; bases outside the gene matches: 8. The CDR3 is made up of 15 amino acids. Germline V CDR1 and CDR2: SEHNR, FQNEAQ (reference sequence). The CDR3 DNA sequence: TGTGCCAGCAGCCGCGGACTAGCGGGAGTATTAGAGCAGTTCTTC. It is translated as CASSRGLAGVLEQFF.

This clonotype occurred a few times. The J gene is TRBJ2-1, the V gene TRBV20-1, with 7 bases matching TRBD1. The CDR3 extends over 17 amino acids. The J segment lost 0 bases and the V segment lost 5 bases, leaving 13 bases of the junction unmatched. CDR1 is DFQATT, CDR2 SNEGSKA, per germline (reference sequence). The CDR3 spells CSAPQFGPGGSYNEQFF. The CDR3 nucleotides are TGCAGTGCTCCCCAATTTGGGCCAGGGGGCTCCTACAATGAGCAGTTCTTC.

This clonotype was picked up many times. The genes are TRBV4-3 and TRBJ2-7; a weak D match, TRBD1 (5 bases). Between the trimmed V and J ends, which lost 1 base and 3 bases, there was a span of 10 bases. Looked up from germline, CDR1 is LGHNA and CDR2 is YSLEER. CDR3 size: 14 residues. The CDR3 nucleotides read TGCGCCAGCAGCCAAGGAGGAAGGGGCTACGAGCAGTACTTC. It codes for CASSQGGRGYEQYF.

V gene TRBV12-5 combines with J gene TRBJ2-5; no reliable D call. V dropped 7 bases and J dropped 7 bases, with 19 bases sitting between them. Germline V gives CDR1 LGHNT, CDR2 FRNRAP. The CDR3 consists of 14 residues. Here the CDR3 reads CASAQIDTTGTQYF. The DNA of the CDR3 is TGTGCTAGTGCTCAGATAGACACTACGGGGACCCAGTACTTC.